The next 12 T cell receptor beta chains were all read from a single sample in a study of technical replicates of blood from a handful of donors. The table came from immunoSEQ multiplex PCR; TCRdb's copy has only in-frame clones and leaves some out. The table has under 75,000 clones, around 87% seen once. Material: PBMCs. These receptors were taken from a human donor in good health. Some clones in this sample may be carry-over from other donors' samples.

This clone was recorded once. J is TRBJ2-1 and V is TRBV7-8; 11 bases agree with TRBD2. CDR3 length: 15 amino acids. The germline V gene has CDR1 SGHVS and CDR2 FQNEAQ. V shed 5 bases and J 8 bases; nucleotides not matched to a gene: 8. The CDR3 reads CASSLLAGGAHEQFF. The CDR3 nucleotides read TGTGCCAGCAGCCTTTTAGCGGGGGGGGCGCATGAGCAGTTCTTC. Complete variable domain (other parts from reference TRBV7-8 and TRBJ2-1): GAGVSQSPRYKVAKRGQDVALRCDPISGHVSLFWYQQALGQGPEFLTYFQNEAQLDKSGLPSDRFFAERPEGSVSTLKIQRTQQEDSAVYLCASSLLAGGAHEQFFGPGTRLTVL.

The chain has TRBV21-1 and TRBJ1-2; the table's D call of TRBD1 was not tested on the DNA. TRBV21-1 is classified as a pseudogene. The CDR3 runs to 20 residues. CDR3 loop: CANSTPGNTGDRSLNYGYTF. The DNA of the CDR3 is TGTGCCAACAGCACCCCCGGAAACACAGGGGATCGCAGTCTTAACTATGGCTACACCTTC.

The gene calls are TRBV5-1 and TRBJ1-1; possibly TRBD1 for D (5 bases). In germline, CDR1 is SGHRS, CDR2 YFSETQ. The CDR3 has 14 residues. V shed 6 bases and J shed 1 base, with 13 bases lying between them. Here the CDR3 reads CASTKQASNTEAFF. DNA of the CDR3: TGCGCCAGCACCAAACAGGCATCGAACACTGAAGCTTTCTTT.

This clone was seen just once. The J gene is TRBJ2-1, the V gene TRBV7-3; 8 bases are a match to TRBD2. The junction had 7 bases not matched to a gene; V was cut back by 5 bases and J by 7 bases. Germline values: CDR1 SGHTA, CDR2 FQGTGA. The CDR3 extends over 14 amino acids. This CDR3 reads CASSPTGLENEQFF. The CDR3 DNA is TGTGCCAGCAGCCCTACGGGACTAGAAAATGAGCAGTTCTTC.

The V and J genes are TRBV9 and TRBJ1-2, with 8 bases matching TRBD1. The CDR3 has 15 residues. Germline V CDR1 and CDR2: SGDLS, YYNGEE. V gave up 4 bases and J gave up 4 bases; unmatched junction bases: 9. The CDR3 bases are TGTGCCAGCAGCTCCCGTGACAGGGGTGGCTATGGCTACACCTTC. Translated, it gives CASSSRDRGGYGYTF.

This chain joins TRBV4-3 and TRBJ2-7; D not certain. This CDR3 has 15 residues. CDR1 and CDR2 from the germline V gene are LGHNA and YSLEER. V lost 0 bases and J 5 bases, leaving 14 bases between the germline ends. In DNA, the CDR3 is TGCGCCAGCAGCCAAGATCTGGGCAGTATCCACGAGCAGTACTTC. Residues: CASSQDLGSIHEQYF.

This sequence joins TRBV11-3 and TRBJ2-2; tentatively, D is TRBD1 (6 bases). CDR1 is SGHNT and CDR2 is YENEEA in the germline V gene. The V end was cut by 5 bases, the J end by 9 bases, with 13 bases between. CDR3 length: 13 amino acids. CDR3 in DNA: TGTGCCAGCAGCCAACTGGACAGCCGGGAGCTGTTTTTT. Translation: CASSQLDSRELFF.

CDR3 coding DNA: TGTGCCTGGAGTCCCGACAGGGATGGCTACACCTTC. Its protein is CAWSPDRDGYTF. This chain links TRBV30 with TRBJ1-2; 7 nucleotides line up with TRBD1. Losses at the gene ends were 2 bases for V and 6 bases for J; bases not matched to a gene: 3. The CDR3 extends over 12 amino acids. Germline CDR1 and CDR2: GTSNPN and SVGIG (reference sequence).

The chain recombines TRBV6-6 with TRBJ1-2, with D tentatively TRBD1 (5 bases). The CDR3 runs to 16 residues. Per the germline V gene, CDR1 is MNHNY and CDR2 is SVGAGI (reference sequence). V lost 6 bases, J lost 6 bases, and 23 bases lay in between. The CDR3 spells CASSYGRTSRENGYTF. The CDR3 coding sequence is TGTGCCAGCAGCTACGGAAGGACATCCCGAGAGAATGGCTACACCTTC.

The V call is TRBV7-8, the J call TRBJ2-3, with 9 bases fitting TRBD2. V lost 1 base to trimming and J lost 2 bases; unmatched junction nucleotides: 4. Per germline, CDR1 SGHVS and CDR2 FQNEAQ. This CDR3 contains 16 residues. This CDR3 reads CASSLVAGGFTDTQYF. The DNA for the CDR3 is TGTGCCAGCAGCTTAGTCGCGGGGGGGTTCACAGATACGCAGTATTTT. The full variable domain, completed using reference TRBV7-8 and TRBJ2-3, is GAGVSQSPRYKVAKRGQDVALRCDPISGHVSLFWYQQALGQGPEFLTYFQNEAQLDKSGLPSDRFFAERPEGSVSTLKIQRTQQEDSAVYLCASSLVAGGFTDTQYFGPGTRLTVL.

CDR3 residues: CASSPTSGDNEQFF. CDR3 in DNA: TGCGCCAGCAGCCCGACTAGCGGTGACAATGAGCAGTTCTTC. This sequence joins TRBV5-1 and TRBJ2-1; TRBD2 matches 9 bases. Germline V CDR1 and CDR2: SGHRS, YFSETQ. V gave up 4 bases and J gave up 5 bases; unmatched junction bases: 4. The CDR3 has 14 amino acids.

V gene TRBV18 combines with J gene TRBJ1-2; TRBD1 might be the D (5 bases). The CDR3 runs 16 residues. V was cut by 2 bases and J by 8 bases, with 21 bases left in between. The germline V gene encodes CDR1 KGHSH and CDR2 LQKENI. Here the CDR3 reads CASSPNVQGGVGGYTF. In DNA, the CDR3 is TGTGCCAGCTCACCAAACGTTCAGGGTGGAGTTGGCGGCTACACCTTC.